A selection of T cell receptor beta chains follows, all from one sample in a study of PD-L1 blockade in urothelial cancer. The protocol was immunoSEQ multiplex PCR, while the TCRdb copy is restricted to in-frame clones and leaves out a portion. The sample carries 100,000 or so clones, approximately 85% recorded once. The starting material was PBMCs, obtained around atezolizumab (anti-PD-L1) treatment. All receptors derive from a man aged 50 to 60 with urothelial cancer. The CDR3 runs from the conserved cysteine through the conserved F or W. The D gene is left open where the match is weak. Expanded clones are given a class, and other clones once, few, many or no size at all.

d_call j_call clone_size v_call cdr3_nt cdr3_aa
NA TRBJ2-2 NA TRBV21-1 TGTGCCAGCAGGGAACTAGCGGGAGAGGCCGGGGAGCTGTTTTTT CASRELAGEAGELFF
NA TRBJ1-6 NA TRBV6-1 TGTGCCAGCAGTATGACAGTAATTAATTCACCCCTCCACTTT CASSMTVINSPLHF
TRBD2 TRBJ2-2 NA TRBV12-5 TGTGCTAGTGGAGCGGGAGTCGGGGAGCTGTTTTTT CASGAGVGELFF
NA TRBJ1-4 NA TRBV27 TGTGCCAGCAGTTTACGGGAGCCGGAGGTAAATGAAAAACTGTTTTTT CASSLREPEVNEKLFF
NA TRBJ2-3 NA TRBV9 TGTGCCAGCAGCGTAGCCGGGAGTTGGGCAGATACGCAGTATTTT CASSVAGSWADTQYF
TRBD1 TRBJ2-3 NA TRBV28 TGTGCCAGCAGTTTCCCCCAGGGGGGCACAGATACGCAGTATTTT CASSFPQGGTDTQYF
NA TRBJ1-5 NA TRBV28 TGTGCCAGCAGCCCCGGGAGGGTAGGCCAGCCCCAGCATTTT CASSPGRVGQPQHF
NA TRBJ1-1 NA TRBV5-1 TGCGCCAGCAGCGCGATCTCGAACACTGAAGCTTTCTTT CASSAISNTEAFF
TRBD1 TRBJ2-4 NA TRBV28 TGTGCCAGCAGTCAAAGACAGGGTGGTGCCAAAAACATTCAGTACTTC CASSQRQGGAKNIQYF
TRBD1 TRBJ2-1 NA TRBV5-1 TGCGCCAGCAGTCCCGGTTTCCTAACACCGACAGGGGGACTCGATTACAATGAGCAGTTCTTC CASSPGFLTPTGGLDYNEQFF
NA TRBJ2-3 once TRBV6-5 TGTGCCAGCAGTTATGGGCGGACAAGCACAGATACGCAGTATTTT CASSYGRTSTDTQYF
NA TRBJ2-5 NA TRBV30 TGTGCCTGGAGTGTGGTCTCGACAGCGGAGACCCAGTACTTC CAWSVVSTAETQYF
TRBD2 TRBJ2-3 NA TRBV9 TGTGCCAGCAGCGCAGCGGGAGGCGGCACAGATACGCAGTATTTT CASSAAGGGTDTQYF
TRBD2 TRBJ2-5 NA TRBV5-1 TGCGCCAGCAGCTCAACTAGCGGGAGTTCCCTAGAGACCCAGTACTTC CASSSTSGSSLETQYF